These 21 T cell receptor beta chains share one sample of origin, sequenced in a study of T cell responses to AZD1222 COVID-19 vaccine. Generated by immunoSEQ multiplex PCR, the TCRdb table keeps only in-frame clones and is missing some. Of 150,000 to 200,000 clones listed, 94% were seen once; the top ten hold roughly 5.6%. Sequencing was performed on peripheral blood, taken 28 days after the second AZD1222 dose. The receptors come from an adult who received the AZD1222 COVID-19 vaccine.

About this clone: Additional DNA sequences in this sample encode the identical CDR3. The J gene is TRBJ1-2, the V gene TRBV14, with D hard to call. The CDR3 is made up of 12 amino acids. V dropped 3 bases and J dropped 7 bases, with 9 bases sitting between them. The germline V gene encodes CDR1 SGHDN and CDR2 FVKESK. DNA for the CDR3: TGTGCCAGCAGCCAGGGAGGGTCTGGCTACACCTTC. Its translation is CASSQGGSGYTF.

The chain links TRBV7-9 to TRBJ1-1; TRBD1 agrees at 11 bases. Germline V gene data show CDR1 as SEHNR and CDR2 as FQNEAQ (reference sequence). After removal of 11 bases from V and 3 bases from J, the junction contained 2 bases not matched to a gene. The CDR3 covers 12 residues. CDR3 DNA sequence: TGTGCCGGGGACAGGGGGGACACTGAAGCTTTCTTT. It is translated as CAGDRGDTEAFF.

The genes are TRBV5-6 and TRBJ2-1, with 13 bases fitting TRBD2. Trimming cost V 1 base and J 8 bases; bases outside gene matches: 12. This CDR3 is built from 18 residues. Germline V gene data show CDR1 as SGHDT and CDR2 as YYEEEE. The CDR3 nucleotides read TGTGCCAGCAGCTTGCCGGGGACTAGCGGGAAAACGGGCTATGAGCAGTTCTTC. The encoded protein is CASSLPGTSGKTGYEQFF.

V gene TRBV30 combines with J gene TRBJ2-3, with TRBD2 matching over 7 bases. The CDR3 contains 15 residues. Germline assignment: CDR1 GTSNPN and CDR2 SVGIG (reference sequence). Losses at the gene ends were 2 bases for V and 6 bases for J; bases not matched to a gene: 11. Written as DNA, the CDR3 is TGTGCCTGGAGTAAGCTAGCGGTCTATTTCGATACGCAGTATTTT. It yields the protein CAWSKLAVYFDTQYF.

This clone was counted a single time. CDR3 loop: CASRLTGTNSTGELFF. The CDR3 bases are TGTGCAAGTCGCTTAACAGGTACAAATTCCACCGGGGAGCTGTTTTTT. This chain connects TRBV12-2 to TRBJ2-2; whether TRBD1, the table's D call, matches the DNA was not checked. TRBV12-2 is a documented pseudogene. The length of the CDR3 is 16 residues.

The rearrangement uses TRBV7-8 and TRBJ2-7, with D uncertain. The V gene lost 0 bases and the J gene lost 1 base, with 7 bases spanning the gap. The CDR3 extends over 14 amino acids. Germline CDR1 is SGHVS and CDR2 is FQNEAQ. The chain's CDR3 is CASSLATVSYEQYF. CDR3 nucleotides: TGTGCCAGCAGCTTAGCCACGGTTTCCTACGAGCAGTACTTC.

This clone was observed a single time. The V gene is TRBV19, the J gene TRBJ2-1; TRBD1 or TRBD2 may be the D gene (6 bases each). The ends were cut back, 3 bases at V and 6 bases at J, with 18 bases in the middle. The CDR3 extends over 16 amino acids. Germline-derived CDR1 and CDR2 are LNHDA and SQIVND (reference sequence). Here the CDR3 reads CASSIGGRGTSNEQFF. For the CDR3, the DNA is TGTGCCAGTAGTATCGGGGGCAGGGGAACGAGCAATGAGCAGTTCTTC.

The chain carries TRBV5-5 and TRBJ2-7, with 8 nucleotides matching TRBD2. This CDR3 has 14 residues. Trimming removed 4 bases from V and 4 bases from J; junction bases left unmatched: 7. Germline CDR1 SGHKS, CDR2 YYEKEE (reference sequence). The CDR3 region is CASSPVAGPYEQYF. CDR3 sequence (DNA): TGTGCCAGCAGCCCGGTAGCGGGACCTTACGAGCAGTACTTC.

The chain is built from TRBV5-6 and TRBJ1-2; D unresolved. The V gene's germline CDR1 is SGHDT and CDR2 YYEEEE. The CDR3 runs to 12 residues. Trimming left V 4 bases short and J 4 bases short, with 8 bases between. CDR3 nucleotide sequence: TGTGCCAGCAGCGGGGTGGCCTATGGCTACACCTTC. Its translation: CASSGVAYGYTF. Together with reference TRBV5-6 and TRBJ1-2, the CDR3 gives the full variable domain: DAGVTQSPTHLIKTRGQQVTLRCSPKSGHDTVSWYQQALGQGPQFIFQYYEEEERQRGNFPDRFSGHQFPNYSSELNVNALLLGDSALYLCASSGVAYGYTFGSGTRLTVV.

This clone was recorded once. The CDR3 loop reads CASSPDRGEQYF. CDR3 DNA: TGTGCCAGCAGTCCGGACAGGGGCGAGCAGTACTTC. The chain is built from TRBV12-3 or TRBV12-4 and TRBJ2-7, with 9 bases fitting TRBD1. V gave up 5 bases and J gave up 6 bases; unmatched junction bases: 2. The CDR3 sequence is 12 residues long.

CDR3 protein: CASSLVRGPRYTEAFF. The DNA for the CDR3 is TGTGCCAGCAGCTTAGTCAGGGGCCCGCGGTACACTGAAGCTTTCTTT. The chain combines TRBV11-2 with TRBJ1-1; possible D gene TRBD1, 6 bases. Trimming removed 1 base at V and 3 bases at J, with 15 bases between. Germline V CDR1 and CDR2: SGHAT, FQNNGV. The CDR3 consists of 16 residues.

The table lists this clone with a count of one. Written as DNA, the CDR3 is TGTGCCAGCTCCCCTAGGGGGGCTCGGTACGATCAGCCCCAGCATTTT. It specifies CASSPRGARYDQPQHF. The V gene is TRBV18, the J gene TRBJ1-5; D is perhaps TRBD1 (6 bases). V lost 6 bases and J lost 5, with 20 bases in between. Germline V gene lookup returns CDR1 KGHSH and CDR2 LQKENI. The CDR3 totals 16 residues.

The rearrangement links TRBV6-5 to TRBJ1-1, with TRBD1 as a possible D gene (6 bases). Germline V gives CDR1 MNHEY, CDR2 SVGAGI. This CDR3 contains 13 residues. Trimming stripped 2 bases from V and 4 bases from J, with 8 bases between. The CDR3 DNA reads as TGTGCCAGCAGTTACGGACAGATCACTGAAGCTTTCTTT. Translating it yields CASSYGQITEAFF.

The CDR3 region is CASSSLSSTDTQYF. The DNA of the CDR3 is TGTGCCAGCAGCTCCTTATCTAGCACAGATACGCAGTATTTT. The chain combines TRBV7-3 with TRBJ2-3, with D unresolved. The CDR3 sequence is 14 residues long. The V gene's germline CDR1 is SGHTA and CDR2 FQGTGA. V lost 4 bases and J 0 bases, leaving 8 bases between the germline ends.

The chain recombines TRBV27 with TRBJ2-7; TRBD2 aligns across 7 bases. This CDR3 has 15 residues. Germline CDR1 and CDR2: MNHEY and SMNVEV (reference sequence). V shed 2 bases and J 7 bases; nucleotides not matched to a gene: 11. The CDR3 coding sequence is TGTGCCAGCAGTTTAAGGCCGGAGCGGGACCGAGAGCAGTACTTC. It specifies CASSLRPERDREQYF.

The rearrangement joins TRBV7-6 to TRBJ1-5, with D possibly being TRBD1 (6 bases). The germline V gene encodes CDR1 SGHVS and CDR2 FNYEAQ. The CDR3 is 16 residues long. The V end lost 6 bases, the J end lost 2 bases, and 17 bases lay between the germline ends. CDR3 sequence reads: CASSQGGGFGNQPQHF. As DNA, the CDR3 is TGTGCCAGCAGTCAAGGGGGAGGGTTCGGCAATCAGCCCCAGCATTTT.

The rearrangement uses TRBV2 and TRBJ2-1, with 14 bases lining up with TRBD2. This CDR3 is 13 amino acids long. Looked up from germline, CDR1 is SNHLY and CDR2 is FYNNEI. After removal of 6 bases from V and 9 bases from J, the junction contained 1 base not matched to a gene. The CDR3 spells CASRGTSGSEQFF. The CDR3 bases are TGTGCCAGCAGGGGGACTAGCGGGAGTGAGCAGTTCTTC. Drawing the rest from reference TRBV2 and TRBJ2-1, the complete variable domain is EPEVTQTPSHQVTQMGQEVILRCVPISNHLYFYWYRQILGQKVEFLVSFYNNEISEKSEIFDDQFSVERPDGSNFTLKIRSTKLEDSAMYFCASRGTSGSEQFFGPGTRLTVL.

This clone is a singleton in its sample. The rearrangement links TRBV27 to TRBJ2-2; 12 nucleotides match TRBD2. Germline CDR1 and CDR2: MNHEY and SMNVEV (reference sequence). The V segment lost 6 bases and the J segment 6 bases; nucleotides outside the gene matches: 5. The CDR3 spans 15 residues. CDR3 DNA: TGTGCCAGCAGGCCCCCTAGCGGGAGGGCCGGGGAGCTGTTTTTT. This sequence encodes CASRPPSGRAGELFF.

This clone was detected only once. This chain uses TRBV6-1 with TRBJ2-7; D is unresolved. V lost 3 bases and J 0 bases, leaving 9 bases between the germline ends. The CDR3 is made up of 14 amino acids. From germline, CDR1 is MNHNS and CDR2 SASEGT. The CDR3 DNA is TGTGCCAGCAGTGAGAACTACTACTCCTACGAGCAGTACTTC. Translating gives CASSENYYSYEQYF.

The chain links TRBV18 to TRBJ1-2, with D unclear. Germline values: CDR1 KGHSH, CDR2 LQKENI. This CDR3 has 13 amino acids. The V gene lost 6 bases and the J gene lost 3 bases, with 11 bases spanning the gap. CDR3 bases: TGTGCCAGCTCCCTTTACTCGGACTATGGCTACACCTTC. The encoded protein is CASSLYSDYGYTF. The complete variable domain, with remaining parts taken from reference TRBV18 and TRBJ1-2, reads NAGVMQNPRHLVRRRGQEARLRCSPMKGHSHVYWYRQLPEEGLKFMVYLQKENIIDESGMPKERFSAEFPKEGPSILRIQQVVRGDSAAYFCASSLYSDYGYTFGSGTRLTVV.

The J gene is TRBJ2-7, the V gene TRBV27; the D gene is possibly TRBD2 (6 bases). CDR1 and CDR2 from the germline V gene are MNHEY and SMNVEV (reference sequence). V was shortened by 0 bases and J by 4 bases, with 10 bases between the two germline ends. The CDR3 spans 14 residues. CDR3 region: CASSLSAGSYEQYF. CDR3 DNA sequence: TGTGCCAGCAGTTTATCTGCGGGATCTTACGAGCAGTACTTC.